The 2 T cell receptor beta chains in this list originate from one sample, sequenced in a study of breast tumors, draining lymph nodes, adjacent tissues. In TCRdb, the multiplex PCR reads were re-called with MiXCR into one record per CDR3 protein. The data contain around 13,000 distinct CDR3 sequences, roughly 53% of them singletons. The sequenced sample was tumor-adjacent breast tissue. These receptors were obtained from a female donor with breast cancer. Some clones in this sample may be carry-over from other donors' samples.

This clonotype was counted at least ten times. CDR3 region: CASSPGGASSYNEQFF. In nucleotides, the CDR3 is TGCGCCAGCAGCCCCGGGGGGGCCAGCTCCTACAATGAGCAGTTCTTC. The chain couples TRBV5-1 to TRBJ2-1; 8 nucleotides line up with TRBD2. CDR1 is SGHRS, CDR2 YFSETQ, per germline. The CDR3 sequence is 16 residues long. V lost 4 bases and J lost 0; bases outside the gene matches: 6.

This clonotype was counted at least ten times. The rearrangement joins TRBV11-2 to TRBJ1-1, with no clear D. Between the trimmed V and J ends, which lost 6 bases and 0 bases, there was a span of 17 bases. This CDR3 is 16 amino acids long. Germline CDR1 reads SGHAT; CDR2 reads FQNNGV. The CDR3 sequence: CASRDVAGYMNTEAFF. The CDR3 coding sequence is TGTGCCAGCAGAGATGTCGCGGGGTACATGAACACTGAAGCTTTCTTT.